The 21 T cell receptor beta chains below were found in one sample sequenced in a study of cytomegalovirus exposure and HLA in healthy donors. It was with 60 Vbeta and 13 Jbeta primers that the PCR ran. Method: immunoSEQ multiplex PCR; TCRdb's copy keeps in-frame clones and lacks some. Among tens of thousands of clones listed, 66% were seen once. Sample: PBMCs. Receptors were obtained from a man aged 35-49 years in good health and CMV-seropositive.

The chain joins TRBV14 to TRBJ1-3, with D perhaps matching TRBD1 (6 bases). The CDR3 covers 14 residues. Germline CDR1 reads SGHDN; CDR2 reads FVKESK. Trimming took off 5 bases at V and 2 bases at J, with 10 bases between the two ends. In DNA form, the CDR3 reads TGTGCCAGCAGCTCCCGACAGGCTGGAAACACCATATATTTT. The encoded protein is CASSSRQAGNTIYF.

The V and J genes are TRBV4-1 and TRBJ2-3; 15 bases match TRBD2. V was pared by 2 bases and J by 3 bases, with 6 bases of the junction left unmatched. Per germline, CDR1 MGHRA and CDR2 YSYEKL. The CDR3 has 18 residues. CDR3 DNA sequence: TGCGCCAGCAGCCAACAACCGGGACTAGCGGGGGGAACAGATACGCAGTATTTT. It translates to CASSQQPGLAGGTDTQYF.

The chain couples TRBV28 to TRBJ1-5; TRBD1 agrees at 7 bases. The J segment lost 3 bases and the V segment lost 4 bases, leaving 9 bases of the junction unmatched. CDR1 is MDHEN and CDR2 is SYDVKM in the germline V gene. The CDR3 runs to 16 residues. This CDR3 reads CASSSSTDRYNQPQHF. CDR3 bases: TGTGCCAGCAGTTCGTCGACGGACAGGTACAATCAGCCCCAGCATTTT. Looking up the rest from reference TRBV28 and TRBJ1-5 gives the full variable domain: DVKVTQSSRYLVKRTGEKVFLECVQDMDHENMFWYRQDPGLGLRLIYFSYDVKMKEKGDIPEGYSVSREKKERFSLILESASTNQTSMYLCASSSSTDRYNQPQHFGDGTRLSIL.

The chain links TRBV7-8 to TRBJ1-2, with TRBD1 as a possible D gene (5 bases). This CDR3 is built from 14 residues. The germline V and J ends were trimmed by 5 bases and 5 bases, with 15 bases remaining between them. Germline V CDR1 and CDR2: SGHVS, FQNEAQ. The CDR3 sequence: CASSLGEGRYGYTF. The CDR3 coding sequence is TGTGCCAGCAGCCTAGGGGAGGGACGATATGGCTACACCTTC.

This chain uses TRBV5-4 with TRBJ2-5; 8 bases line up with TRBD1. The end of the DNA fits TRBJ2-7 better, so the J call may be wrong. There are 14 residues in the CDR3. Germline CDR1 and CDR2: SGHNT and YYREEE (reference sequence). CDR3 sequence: CASSLNRGNYEQYF. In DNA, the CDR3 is TGTGCCAGCAGCTTGAACAGGGGGAACTACGAGCAGTACTTC.

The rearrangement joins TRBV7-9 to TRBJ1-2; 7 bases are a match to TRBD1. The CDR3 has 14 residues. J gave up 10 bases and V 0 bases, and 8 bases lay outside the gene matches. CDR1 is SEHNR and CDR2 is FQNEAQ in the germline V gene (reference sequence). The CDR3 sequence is CASSLAATGADYTF. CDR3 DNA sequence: TGTGCCAGCAGCTTAGCGGCCACAGGGGCGGACTACACCTTC.

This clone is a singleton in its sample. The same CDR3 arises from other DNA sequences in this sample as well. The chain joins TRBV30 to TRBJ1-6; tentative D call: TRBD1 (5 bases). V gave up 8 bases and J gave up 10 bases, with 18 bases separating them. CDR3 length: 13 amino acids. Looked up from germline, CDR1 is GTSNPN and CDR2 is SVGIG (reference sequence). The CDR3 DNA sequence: TGTGCCGCCCAGGTGGGGCTTCGGTCACCCCTCCACTTT. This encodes CAAQVGLRSPLHF.

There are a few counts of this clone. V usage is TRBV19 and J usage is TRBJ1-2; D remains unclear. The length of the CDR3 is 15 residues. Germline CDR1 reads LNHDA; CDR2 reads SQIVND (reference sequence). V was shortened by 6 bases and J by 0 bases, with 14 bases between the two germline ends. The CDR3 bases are TGTGCCAGTAGGTGGCCCCCTGATCCTAACTATGGCTACACCTTC. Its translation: CASRWPPDPNYGYTF.

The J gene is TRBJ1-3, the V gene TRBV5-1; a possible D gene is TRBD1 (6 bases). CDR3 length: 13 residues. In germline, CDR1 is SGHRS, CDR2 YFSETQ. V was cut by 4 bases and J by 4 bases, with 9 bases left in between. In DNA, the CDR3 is TGCGCCAGCAGCCCACAGGGAGGAAACACCATATATTTT. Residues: CASSPQGGNTIYF.

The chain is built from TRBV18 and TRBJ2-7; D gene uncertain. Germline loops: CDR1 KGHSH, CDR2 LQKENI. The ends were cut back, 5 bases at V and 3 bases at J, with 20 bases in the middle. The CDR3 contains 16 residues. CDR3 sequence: CASSSFQTKTLYEQYF. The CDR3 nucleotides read TGTGCCAGCTCATCCTTCCAAACTAAAACCCTCTACGAGCAGTACTTC.

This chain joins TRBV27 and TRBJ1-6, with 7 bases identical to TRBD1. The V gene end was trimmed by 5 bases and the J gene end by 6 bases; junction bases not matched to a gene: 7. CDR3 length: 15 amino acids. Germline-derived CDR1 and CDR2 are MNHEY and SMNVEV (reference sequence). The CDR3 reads CASSGQGVSNSPLHF. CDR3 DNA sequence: TGTGCCAGCAGTGGGCAGGGGGTTTCTAATTCACCCCTCCACTTT.

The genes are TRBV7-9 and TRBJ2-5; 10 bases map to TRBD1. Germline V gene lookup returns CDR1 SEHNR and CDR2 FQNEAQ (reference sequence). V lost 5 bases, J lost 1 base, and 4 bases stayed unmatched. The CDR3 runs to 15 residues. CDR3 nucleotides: TGTGCCAGCAGCCGGACAGGGGGAATCCAAGAGACCCAGTACTTC. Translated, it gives CASSRTGGIQETQYF.

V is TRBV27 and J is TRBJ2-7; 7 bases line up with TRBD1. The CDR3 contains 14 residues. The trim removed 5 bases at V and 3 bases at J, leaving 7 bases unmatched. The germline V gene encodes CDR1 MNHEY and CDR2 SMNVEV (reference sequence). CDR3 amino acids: CASSLQGKNYEQYF. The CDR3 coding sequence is TGTGCCAGCAGTCTACAGGGGAAGAACTACGAGCAGTACTTC.

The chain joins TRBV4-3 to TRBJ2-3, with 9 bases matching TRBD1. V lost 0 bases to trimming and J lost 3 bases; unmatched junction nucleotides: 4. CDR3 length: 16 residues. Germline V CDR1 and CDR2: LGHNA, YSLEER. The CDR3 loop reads CASSQDSGTGTDTQYF. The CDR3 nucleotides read TGCGCCAGCAGCCAAGATTCCGGGACAGGGACAGATACGCAGTATTTT.

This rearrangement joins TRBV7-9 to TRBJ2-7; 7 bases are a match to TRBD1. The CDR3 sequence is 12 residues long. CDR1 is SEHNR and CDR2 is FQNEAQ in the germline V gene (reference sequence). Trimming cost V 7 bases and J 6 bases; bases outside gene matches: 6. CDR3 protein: CASTQRGLEQYF. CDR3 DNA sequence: TGTGCCAGCACTCAGAGGGGGCTCGAGCAGTACTTC. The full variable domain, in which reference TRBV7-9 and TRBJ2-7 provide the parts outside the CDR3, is DTGVSQNPRHKITKRGQNVTFRCDPISEHNRLYWYRQTLGQGPEFLTYFQNEAQLEKSRLLSDRFSAERPKGSFSTLEIQRTEQGDSAMYLCASTQRGLEQYFGPGTRLTVT.

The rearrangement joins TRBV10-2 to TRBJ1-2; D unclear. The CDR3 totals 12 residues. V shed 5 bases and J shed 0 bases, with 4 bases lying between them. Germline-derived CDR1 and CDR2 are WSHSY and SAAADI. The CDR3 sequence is CASSTANYGYTF. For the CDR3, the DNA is TGCGCCAGCAGTACAGCTAACTATGGCTACACCTTC.

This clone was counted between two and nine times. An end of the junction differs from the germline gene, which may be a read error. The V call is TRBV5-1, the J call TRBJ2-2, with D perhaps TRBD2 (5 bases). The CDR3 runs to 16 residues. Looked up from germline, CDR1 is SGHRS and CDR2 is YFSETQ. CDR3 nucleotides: TGCGCCAGCAGGTTGGTAGCGTTCGCGAACACCGGGGAGCTGTTTTTT. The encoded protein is CASRLVAFANTGELFF. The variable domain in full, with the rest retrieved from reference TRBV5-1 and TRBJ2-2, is KAGVTQTPRYLIKTRGQQVTLSCSPISGHRSVSWYQQTPGQGLQFLFEYFSETQRNKGNFPGRFSGRQFSNSRSEMNVSTLELGDSALYLCASRLVAFANTGELFFGEGSRLTVL.

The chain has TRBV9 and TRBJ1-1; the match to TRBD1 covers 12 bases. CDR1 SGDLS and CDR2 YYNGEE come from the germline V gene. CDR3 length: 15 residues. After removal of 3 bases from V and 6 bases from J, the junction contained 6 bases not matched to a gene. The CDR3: CASSARDRGLSEAFF. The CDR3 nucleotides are TGTGCCAGCAGCGCCCGGGACAGGGGGCTGTCTGAAGCTTTCTTT.

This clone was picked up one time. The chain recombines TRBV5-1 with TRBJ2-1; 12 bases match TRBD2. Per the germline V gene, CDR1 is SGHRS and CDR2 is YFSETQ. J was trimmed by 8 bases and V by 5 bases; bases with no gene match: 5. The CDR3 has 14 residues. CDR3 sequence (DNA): TGCGCCAGCAGGCCTAGCGGGGGGGTCTATGAGCAGTTCTTC. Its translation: CASRPSGGVYEQFF.

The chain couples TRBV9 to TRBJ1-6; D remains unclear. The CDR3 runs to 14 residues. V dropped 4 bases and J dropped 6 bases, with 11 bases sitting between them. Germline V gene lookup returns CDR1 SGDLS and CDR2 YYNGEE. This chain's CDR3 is CASSREGFNSPLHF. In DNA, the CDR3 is TGTGCCAGCAGCAGGGAGGGTTTTAATTCACCCCTCCACTTT.

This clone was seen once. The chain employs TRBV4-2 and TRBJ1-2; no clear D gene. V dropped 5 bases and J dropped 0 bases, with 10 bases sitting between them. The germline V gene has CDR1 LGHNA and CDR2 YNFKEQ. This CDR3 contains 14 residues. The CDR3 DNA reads TGTGCCAGCAGCTACCGGGGATCTAACTATGGCTACACCTTC. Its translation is CASSYRGSNYGYTF.